Described below is a single T cell receptor beta chain sequence and its context. These data are taken from a study of response to subunit inactivated influenza vaccine. Each CDR3 protein is one row after TCRdb ran MiXCR on the RT-PCR reads. The sample lists around 250,000 distinct CDR3 sequences; over 9% were seen once. V lost 3 bases and J 3 bases, leaving 8 bases between the germline ends. The CDR3 is 13 residues long. The germline V gene has CDR1 DFQATT and CDR2 SNEGSKA (reference sequence). Sequenced here: non-naive T cells sorted from PBMCs, sampled less than 15 days before vaccination. The receptor comes from a man between 45 and 60 years old who received an inactivated influenza vaccine. This chain uses TRBV20-1 with TRBJ2-2; D is uncertain. The CDR3 nucleotides are TGCAGTGCTAGTCGGTGGGACACCGGGGAGCTGTTTTTT. Its protein is CSASRWDTGELFF.